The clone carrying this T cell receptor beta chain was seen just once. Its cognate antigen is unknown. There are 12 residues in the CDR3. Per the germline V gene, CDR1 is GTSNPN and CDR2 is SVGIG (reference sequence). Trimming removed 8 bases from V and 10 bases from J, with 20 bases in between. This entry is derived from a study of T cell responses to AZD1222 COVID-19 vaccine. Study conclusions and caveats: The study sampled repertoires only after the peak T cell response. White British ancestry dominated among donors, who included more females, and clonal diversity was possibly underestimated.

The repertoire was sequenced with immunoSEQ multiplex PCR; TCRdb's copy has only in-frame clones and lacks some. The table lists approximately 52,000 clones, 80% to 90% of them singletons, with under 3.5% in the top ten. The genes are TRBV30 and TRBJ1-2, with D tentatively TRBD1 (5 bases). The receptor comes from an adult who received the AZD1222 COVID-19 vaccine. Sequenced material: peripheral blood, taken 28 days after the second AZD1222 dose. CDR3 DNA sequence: TGTGCCCGCTACCGGACGGAGGGGTCCTACACCTTC. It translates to CARYRTEGSYTF. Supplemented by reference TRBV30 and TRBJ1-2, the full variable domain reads SQTIHQWPATLVQPVGSPLSLECTVEGTSNPNLYWYRQAAGRGLQLLFYSVGIGQISSEVPQNLSASRPQDRQFILSSKKLLLSDSGFYLCARYRTEGSYTFGSGTRLTVV.